The entry below describes one T cell receptor beta chain. Trimming shortened V by 6 bases and J by 2 bases, and 7 bases separated the two germline ends. The CDR3 sequence is 12 residues long. The V gene's germline CDR1 is MDHEN and CDR2 SYDVKM. The data were taken from a study of blood T cell repertoires in COVID-19. Turning to the study itself: Donors in the United States, Italy and Spain gave samples during acute or convalescent COVID-19. T cells, B-cell-depleted T cells, or PBMCs supplied cDNA or gDNA.

In the source study's methods: Nucleated cell counts were estimated from reference gene primer amplification. Here immunoSEQ multiplex PCR was the method, and the copy in TCRdb shows in-frame clones only, minus some. D and trimming were read from the DNA, whereas the V and J calls and clone size are those reported in that table. Seen here are 200,000 to 250,000 clones, 70% to 90% observed once, and the top ten hold 2.9%. This TCR was recovered from a man in his fifties or sixties who had recovered from COVID-19. The sequenced material came from peripheral blood. J is TRBJ2-5 and V is TRBV28; tentative D call: TRBD1 (5 bases). Written as DNA, the CDR3 is TGTGCCAGCAGGCCAGGGCAAGAGACCCAGTACTTC. As protein: CASRPGQETQYF. Based on the CDR3 plus reference TRBV28 and TRBJ2-5, the full variable domain is DVKVTQSSRYLVKRTGEKVFLECVQDMDHENMFWYRQDPGLGLRLIYFSYDVKMKEKGDIPEGYSVSREKKERFSLILESASTNQTSMYLCASRPGQETQYFGPGTRLLVL.